This T cell receptor beta chain was profiled in a study of cytomegalovirus exposure and HLA in healthy donors. Study conclusions and caveats: As was reported, the HLA-A and HLA-B alleles of most subjects were accurately predicted from TCR beta sequences.

Primers: 60 Vbeta forward and 13 Jbeta reverse. Assay used: immunoSEQ multiplex PCR; TCRdb lists only in-frame clones, some missing. The sample yields 150,000 to 200,000 clones, nearly 80% seen once. On this clone itself: Its antigen is still unknown.

Between the trimmed V and J ends, which lost 2 bases and 3 bases, there was a span of 10 bases. CDR1 and CDR2 from the germline V gene are SGHAT and FQNNGV. This CDR3 spans 14 amino acids. Material for sequencing was PBMCs. This clonotype originated in a man aged 50-60 years in good health and CMV-seropositive. The chain uses TRBV11-2 and TRBJ1-2; D not certain. CDR3 in amino acids: CASSLSGSYYGYTF. Written as DNA, the CDR3 is TGTGCCAGCAGCTTATCTGGGAGTTACTATGGCTACACCTTC. The full variable domain, its missing parts supplied by reference TRBV11-2 and TRBJ1-2, is EAGVAQSPRYKIIEKRQSVAFWCNPISGHATLYWYQQILGQGPKLLIQFQNNGVVDDSQLPKDRFSAERLKGVDSTLKIQPAKLEDSAVYLCASSLSGSYYGYTFGSGTRLTVV.